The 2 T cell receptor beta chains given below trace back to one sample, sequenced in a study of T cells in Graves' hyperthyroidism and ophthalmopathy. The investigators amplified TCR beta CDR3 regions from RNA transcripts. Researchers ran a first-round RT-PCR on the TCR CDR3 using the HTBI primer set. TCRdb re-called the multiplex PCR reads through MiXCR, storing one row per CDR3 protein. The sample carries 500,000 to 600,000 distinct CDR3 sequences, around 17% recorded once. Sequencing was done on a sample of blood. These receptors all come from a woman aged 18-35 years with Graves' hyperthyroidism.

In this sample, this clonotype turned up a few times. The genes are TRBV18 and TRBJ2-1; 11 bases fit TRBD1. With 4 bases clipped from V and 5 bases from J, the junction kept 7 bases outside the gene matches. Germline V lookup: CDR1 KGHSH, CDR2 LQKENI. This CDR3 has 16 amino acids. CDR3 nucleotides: TGTGCCAGCTCACTAATGCCGGGACAGGGGGACAATGAGCAGTTCTTC. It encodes CASSLMPGQGDNEQFF.

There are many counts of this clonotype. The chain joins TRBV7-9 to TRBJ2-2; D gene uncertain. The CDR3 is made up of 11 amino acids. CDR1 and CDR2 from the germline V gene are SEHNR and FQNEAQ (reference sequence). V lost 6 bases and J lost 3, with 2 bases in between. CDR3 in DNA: TGTGCCAGCAGAGACACCGGGGAGCTGTTTTTT. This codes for CASRDTGELFF.